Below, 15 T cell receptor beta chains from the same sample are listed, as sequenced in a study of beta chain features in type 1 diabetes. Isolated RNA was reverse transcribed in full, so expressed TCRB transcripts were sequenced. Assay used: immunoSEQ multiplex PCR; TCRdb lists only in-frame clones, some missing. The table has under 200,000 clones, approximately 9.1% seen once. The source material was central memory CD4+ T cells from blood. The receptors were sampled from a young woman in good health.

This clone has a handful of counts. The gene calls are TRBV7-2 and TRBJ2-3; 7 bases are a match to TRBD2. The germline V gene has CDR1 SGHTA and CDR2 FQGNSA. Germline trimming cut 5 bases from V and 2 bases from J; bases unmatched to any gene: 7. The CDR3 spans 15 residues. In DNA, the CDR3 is TGTGCCAGCAGCCATAAAGCGGGATACACAGATACGCAGTATTTT. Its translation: CASSHKAGYTDTQYF.

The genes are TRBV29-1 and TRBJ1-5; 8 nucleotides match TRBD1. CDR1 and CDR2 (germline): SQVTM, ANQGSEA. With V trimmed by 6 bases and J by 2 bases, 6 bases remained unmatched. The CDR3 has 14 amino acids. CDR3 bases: TGCAGCGTCGCCGGGACAGGAGGCAATCAGCCCCAGCATTTT. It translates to CSVAGTGGNQPQHF.

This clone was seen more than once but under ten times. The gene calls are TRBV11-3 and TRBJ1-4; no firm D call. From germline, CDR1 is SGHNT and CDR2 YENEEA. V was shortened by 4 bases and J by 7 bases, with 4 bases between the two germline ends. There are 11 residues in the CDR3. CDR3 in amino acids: CASSSGEKLFF. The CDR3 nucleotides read TGTGCCAGCAGCTCGGGTGAAAAACTGTTTTTT.

As DNA, the CDR3 is TGTGCCAGCAGCCCGGACTTTCGCCCAGAGACCCAGTACTTC. It translates to CASSPDFRPETQYF. The V call is TRBV7-9, the J call TRBJ2-5, with D tentatively TRBD2 (5 bases). Trimming removed 5 bases from V and 4 bases from J, with 14 bases in between. The CDR3 runs to 14 residues. Germline assignment: CDR1 SEHNR and CDR2 FQNEAQ (reference sequence). Drawing the rest from reference TRBV7-9 and TRBJ2-5, the complete variable domain is DTGVSQNPRHKITKRGQNVTFRCDPISEHNRLYWYRQTLGQGPEFLTYFQNEAQLEKSRLLSDRFSAERPKGSFSTLEIQRTEQGDSAMYLCASSPDFRPETQYFGPGTRLLVL.

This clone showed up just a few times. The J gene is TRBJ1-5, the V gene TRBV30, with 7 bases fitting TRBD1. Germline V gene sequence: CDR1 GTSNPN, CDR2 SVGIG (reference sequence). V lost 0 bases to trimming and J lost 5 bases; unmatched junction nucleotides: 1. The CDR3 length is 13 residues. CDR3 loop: CAWSVGGHQPQHF. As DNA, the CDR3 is TGTGCCTGGAGTGTAGGGGGCCATCAGCCCCAGCATTTT.

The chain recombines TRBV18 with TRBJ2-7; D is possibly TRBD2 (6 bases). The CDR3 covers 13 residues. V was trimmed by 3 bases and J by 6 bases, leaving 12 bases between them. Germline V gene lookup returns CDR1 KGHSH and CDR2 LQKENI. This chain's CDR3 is CASSPGRDGEQYF. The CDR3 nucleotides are TGTGCCAGCTCACCGGGGCGGGATGGCGAGCAGTACTTC.

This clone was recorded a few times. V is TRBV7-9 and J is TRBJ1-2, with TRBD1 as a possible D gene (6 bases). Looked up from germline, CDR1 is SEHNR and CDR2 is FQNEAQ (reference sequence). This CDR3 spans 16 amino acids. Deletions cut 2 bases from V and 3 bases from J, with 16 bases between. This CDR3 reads CASSLRGGAAHYGYTF. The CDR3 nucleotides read TGTGCCAGCAGCTTACGAGGGGGGGCGGCCCACTATGGCTACACCTTC.

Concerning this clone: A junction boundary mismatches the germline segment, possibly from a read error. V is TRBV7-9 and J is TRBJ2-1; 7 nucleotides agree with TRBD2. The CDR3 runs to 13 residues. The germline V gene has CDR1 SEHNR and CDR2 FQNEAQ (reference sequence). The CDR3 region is CASSQAETSRQFF. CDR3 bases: TGCGCCAGCAGCCAAGCCGAGACTAGCAGGCAGTTCTTC.

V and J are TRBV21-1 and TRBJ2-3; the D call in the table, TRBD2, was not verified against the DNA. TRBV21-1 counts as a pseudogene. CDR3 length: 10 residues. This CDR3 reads CASPIYPQYF. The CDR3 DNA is TGTGCCAGCCCTATCTACCCGCAGTATTTT.

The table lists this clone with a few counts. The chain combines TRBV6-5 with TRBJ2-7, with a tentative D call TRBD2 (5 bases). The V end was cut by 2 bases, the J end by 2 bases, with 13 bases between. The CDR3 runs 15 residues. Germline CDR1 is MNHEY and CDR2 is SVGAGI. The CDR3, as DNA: TGTGCCAGCAGTTACGAGACTAACCCTCCCTACGAGCAGTACTTC. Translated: CASSYETNPPYEQYF.

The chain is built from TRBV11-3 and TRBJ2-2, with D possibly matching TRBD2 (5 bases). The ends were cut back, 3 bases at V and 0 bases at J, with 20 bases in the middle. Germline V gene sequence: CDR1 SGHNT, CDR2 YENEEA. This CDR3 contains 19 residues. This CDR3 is CASSFSPNLWGANTGELFF. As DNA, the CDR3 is TGTGCCAGCAGCTTTAGTCCGAATTTGTGGGGAGCGAACACCGGGGAGCTGTTTTTT.

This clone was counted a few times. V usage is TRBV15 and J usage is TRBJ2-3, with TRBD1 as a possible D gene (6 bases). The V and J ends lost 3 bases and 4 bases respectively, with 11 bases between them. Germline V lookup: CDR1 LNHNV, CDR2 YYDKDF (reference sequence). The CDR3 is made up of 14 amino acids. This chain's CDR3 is CATSRDSGPDTQYF. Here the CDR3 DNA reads TGTGCCACCAGCAGGGACAGTGGGCCAGATACGCAGTATTTT.

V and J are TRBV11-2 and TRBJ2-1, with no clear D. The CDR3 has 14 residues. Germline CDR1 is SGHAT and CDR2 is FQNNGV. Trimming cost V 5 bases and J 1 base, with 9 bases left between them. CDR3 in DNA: TGTGCCAGCAGCACCCAGGAATCCTACAATGAGCAGTTCTTC. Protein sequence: CASSTQESYNEQFF.

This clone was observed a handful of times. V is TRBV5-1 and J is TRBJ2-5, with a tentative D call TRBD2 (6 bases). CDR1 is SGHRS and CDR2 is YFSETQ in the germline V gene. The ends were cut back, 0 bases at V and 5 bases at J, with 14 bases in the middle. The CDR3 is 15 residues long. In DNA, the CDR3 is TGCGCCAGCAGCTTGGACGGGACTCAAACGGAGACCCAGTACTTC. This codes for CASSLDGTQTETQYF.

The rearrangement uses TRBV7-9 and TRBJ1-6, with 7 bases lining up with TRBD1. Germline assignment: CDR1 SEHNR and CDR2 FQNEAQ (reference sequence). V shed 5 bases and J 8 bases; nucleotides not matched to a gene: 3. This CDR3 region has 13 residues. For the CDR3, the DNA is TGTGCCAGCAGCAGCCAGGGGGATTCACCCCTCCACTTT. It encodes CASSSQGDSPLHF.